This T cell receptor beta chain was profiled in a study of T cell responses to AZD1222 COVID-19 vaccine (dated by TCRdb to the early 2020s). Regarding the study in general: TCR sequencing covered some 250 trial participants: roughly 200 given two doses of AZD1222 and some 25 given two doses of MenACWY control vaccine. Trial participants were enrolled by age into subgroups of 18-55, 56-69 and 70-plus years, and about 150, 27 and 61 TCR-sequenced participants, respectively, were included in these subgroups.

The time point label corresponds to: about 28 days (+/-7) after the second vaccine dose. AZD1222 recipients with second doses at about 4 weeks or about 12 weeks were pooled, because spike-specific TCR depth and breadth did not differ between schedules. Vaccinee samples were obtained from the UK trials COV001 and COV002, which included a single-blind randomized controlled phase 2/3 trial of AZD1222 (ChAdOx1 nCoV-19) in healthy adults. For TCRbeta chain sequencing, PBMC samples were collected from trial participants at day 0 and at day 28 after the second dose. For CDR1 and CDR2, the germline V gene (reference sequence) lists SEHNR and FQNEAQ. The CDR3 numbers 12 residues from cysteine through phenylalanine. Only the CDR3 DNA is retained, 36 bases long and in frame from the first base. V drops 1 base and J drops 7 bases, leaving 7 bases in between. As for this clone: Which antigen it targets is not known. Per-base quality was not reported, and no clone a single base away is much larger than it.

General study outcomes and caveats: The whole spike protein was spanned by vaccine-associated CD4 TCRs, and dominant responses were seen in regions 160-218 and 743-854. In the small 56-69-year group, the increase in depth fell short of significance, most likely because of low power. Reportedly, close to half of the unique spike-specific TCRs recognized epitopes lying outside the regions that are mutated in the B.1.351 and B.1.1.7 variants. A significant rise in spike-specific TCR breadth and depth was observed after two AZD1222 doses relative to day 0 and relative to MenACWY recipients. Conclusions about previously exposed vaccinees are limited, since just six AZD1222 recipients were seropositive for SARS-CoV-2 at baseline. Because no day 14 peak-response samples were available, repertoires were characterized only after the peak T cell response. Most participants were white British and females outnumbered males, and the authors suggested that clonal diversity may have been underestimated.

The CDR3 regions of human TCRbeta chains were analyzed by immunosequencing. Concerning the study's data processing: Repertoire TCRs were matched against a reference library of SARS-CoV-2-specific TCRs generated with the MIRA antigen-specificity platform. Breadth meant the fraction of unique TCRs that were SARS-CoV-2-associated, whereas depth meant the fraction of total T cells that were SARS-CoV-2-associated. Using the MIRA data, every spike-specific TCR was mapped to the spike region that the TCR reacted to and assigned to either a CD4 or a CD8 class. Log10-transformed breadth and depth values were compared by one-way ANOVA with Sidak's multiple comparisons tests. The immuneACCESS repertoire file appears here via TCRdb, limited to in-frame rearrangements. These files lack a portion of the clones; in checked studies, under half of the deficit traces to unresolved V genes, and the cause of the others is not known. The DNA gave D and trimming, while V, J and clone size come from that table. A total of over 120,000 clones appear in this sample, about 86% of them only once. 5% to 5.5% of the sample belongs to the ten largest clones.

The receptor was derived from an adult who received the AZD1222 COVID-19 vaccine. The input for sequencing was peripheral blood, taken 28 days after the second AZD1222 dose. This sequence uses TRBV7-9 and TRBJ1-2, with a tentative D gene TRBD1 over 5 matching bases. The CDR3 is CASSLVGGGYTF. Here is the DNA: TGTGCCAGCAGCTTAGTCGGGGGTGGCTACACCTTC.